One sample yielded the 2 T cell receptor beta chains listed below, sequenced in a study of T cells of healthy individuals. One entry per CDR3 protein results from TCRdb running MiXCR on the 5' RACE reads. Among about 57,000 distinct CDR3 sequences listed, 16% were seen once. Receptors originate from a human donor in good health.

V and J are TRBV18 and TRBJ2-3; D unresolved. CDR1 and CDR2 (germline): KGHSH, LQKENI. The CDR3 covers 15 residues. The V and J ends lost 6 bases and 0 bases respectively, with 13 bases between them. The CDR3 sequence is CASSGRGGSTDTQYF. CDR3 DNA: TGTGCCAGCTCGGGCCGCGGCGGCAGCACAGATACGCAGTATTTT.

CDR3 DNA sequence: TGTGCCAGCAGCTTAGGTAACAGGGAGAATGAGCAGTTCTTC. Protein: CASSLGNRENEQFF. This chain uses TRBV7-2 with TRBJ2-1; tentative D call: TRBD1 (6 bases). V was shortened by 1 base and J by 7 bases, with 11 bases between the two germline ends. CDR1 and CDR2 (germline): SGHTA, FQGNSA. CDR3 length: 14 amino acids.